The 30 T cell receptor beta chains below were found in one sample sequenced in a study of T cells in Graves' hyperthyroidism and ophthalmopathy. Regions amplified from RNA transcripts were the TCR beta CDR3 regions. RT-PCR in the first round (using the HTBI primer set) targeted the TCR CDR3. TCRdb reprocessed the multiplex PCR reads with MiXCR, giving one entry per CDR3 protein. The data contain around 620,000 distinct CDR3 sequences, approximately 14% of them singletons. Input material: blood. All receptors come from a woman between 18 and 30 years old with Graves' ophthalmopathy.

This clonotype has just a few counts. The chain links TRBV5-6 to TRBJ2-7; D not certain. The V gene's germline CDR1 is SGHDT and CDR2 YYEEEE. CDR3 size: 13 residues. V gave up 3 bases and J gave up 3 bases, with 10 bases separating them. CDR3 amino acids: CASSSEFSYEQYF. DNA for the CDR3: TGTGCCAGCAGCTCTGAGTTCAGCTACGAGCAGTACTTC.

The rearrangement joins TRBV20-1 to TRBJ2-1; TRBD2 matches at 10 bases. This CDR3 contains 18 residues. Germline CDR1 reads DFQATT; CDR2 reads SNEGSKA (reference sequence). V was pared by 6 bases and J by 4 bases, with 18 bases of the junction left unmatched. The CDR3 DNA sequence: TGCAGTGCGCCGGGACAGTTCCTTAGCGGGAGGTCGTACAATGAGCAGTTCTTC. Protein sequence: CSAPGQFLSGRSYNEQFF.

This clonotype was found a few times. The CDR3 protein is CASSLDWDEQFF. The CDR3 nucleotides are TGCGCCAGCAGCTTGGACTGGGATGAGCAGTTCTTC. This chain links TRBV5-1 with TRBJ2-1; D call uncertain. The V end lost 0 bases, the J end lost 8 bases, and 6 bases lay between the germline ends. This CDR3 has 12 residues. Germline lookup yields CDR1 SGHRS and CDR2 YFSETQ.

The sample holds many counts of this clonotype. V and J are TRBV12-3 or TRBV12-4 and TRBJ1-2; no reliable D call. V was clipped by 6 bases and J by 2 bases, with 19 bases between them. The CDR3 runs 16 residues. The DNA for the CDR3 is TGTGCCAGCAGCTACGACGCGGCATCAGCGAACTATGGCTACACCTTC. It specifies CASSYDAASANYGYTF.

This clonotype was observed many times. V usage is TRBV3-1 and J usage is TRBJ1-3, with D maybe TRBD1 (5 bases). The germline V gene encodes CDR1 LGHDT and CDR2 YNNKEL (reference sequence). The germline V and J ends were trimmed by 2 bases and 2 bases, with 7 bases remaining between them. The CDR3 is 14 residues long. CDR3 nucleotide sequence: TGTGCCAGCAGCCAACGGACAACTGGAAACACCATATATTTT. This codes for CASSQRTTGNTIYF.

There are many counts of this clonotype. The chain links TRBV2 to TRBJ1-5, with D uncertain. Per germline, CDR1 SNHLY and CDR2 FYNNEI. Between the trimmed V and J ends, which lost 1 base and 0 bases, there was a span of 4 bases. This CDR3 spans 14 amino acids. CDR3 nucleotides: TGTGCCAGCAGTGAAGGGAATAGCAATCAGCCCCAGCATTTT. Its translation: CASSEGNSNQPQHF.

This clonotype was seen many times. V and J are TRBV6-5 and TRBJ2-1; 9 bases match TRBD2. Germline lookup yields CDR1 MNHEY and CDR2 SVGAGI. This CDR3 has 16 amino acids. With V trimmed by 0 bases and J by 3 bases, 3 bases remained unmatched. This CDR3 reads CASSYSGLAIYNEQFF. CDR3 sequence (DNA): TGTGCCAGCAGTTACTCTGGACTAGCGATCTACAATGAGCAGTTCTTC.

The chain uses TRBV2 and TRBJ2-2; 8 bases line up with TRBD1. The V gene end was trimmed by 3 bases and the J gene end by 0 bases; junction bases not matched to a gene: 3. Looked up from germline, CDR1 is SNHLY and CDR2 is FYNNEI. The CDR3 is made up of 16 amino acids. This CDR3 is CASSDGDRTNTGELFF. The CDR3 bases are TGTGCCAGCAGTGACGGGGACAGGACGAACACCGGGGAGCTGTTTTTT. The full variable domain, completed using reference TRBV2 and TRBJ2-2, is EPEVTQTPSHQVTQMGQEVILRCVPISNHLYFYWYRQILGQKVEFLVSFYNNEISEKSEIFDDQFSVERPDGSNFTLKIRSTKLEDSAMYFCASSDGDRTNTGELFFGEGSRLTVL.

The CDR3 reads CASSLQWDFRRNEQFF. CDR3 bases: TGTGCCAGCAGCCTCCAGTGGGACTTTCGGAGAAATGAGCAGTTCTTC. The chain recombines TRBV7-2 with TRBJ2-1; weak D call: TRBD2 (6 bases). V shed 5 bases and J shed 7 bases, with 21 bases lying between them. The CDR3 spans 16 residues. Germline loops: CDR1 SGHTA, CDR2 FQGNSA.

In this sample, this clonotype turned up many times. The V gene is TRBV28, the J gene TRBJ2-2; 8 bases map to TRBD2. The CDR3 covers 13 residues. V dropped 5 bases and J dropped 11; count of bases not matched to a gene: 7. Germline loops: CDR1 MDHEN, CDR2 SYDVKM. The CDR3 DNA reads as TGTGCCAGCAGTCAACCGGGAGGGAGTGAGCTGTTTTTT. Residues: CASSQPGGSELFF.

This clonotype was recorded at least ten times. This chain joins TRBV2 and TRBJ2-7, with a possible D match to TRBD1 (5 bases). The CDR3 is 14 residues long. Germline V gene lookup returns CDR1 SNHLY and CDR2 FYNNEI. V lost 6 bases and J 3 bases, leaving 15 bases between the germline ends. For the CDR3, the DNA is TGTGCCAGCAGGGCAGGGTACCCCCTCTACGAGCAGTACTTC. Its protein is CASRAGYPLYEQYF.

This rearrangement joins TRBV6-1 to TRBJ1-3; D is undetermined. Germline V lookup: CDR1 MNHNS, CDR2 SASEGT. Trimming pared 7 bases from V and 0 bases from J, leaving 19 bases between. The CDR3 loop spans 17 amino acids. This CDR3 is CASIPRLMIDSGNTIYF. The CDR3 coding sequence is TGTGCCAGCATCCCCCGTTTGATGATCGACTCTGGAAACACCATATATTTT.

Comment on this clonotype: A much larger clonotype is one base distant, so this may be a read error. The rearrangement joins TRBV25-1 to TRBJ2-7; the D gene is possibly TRBD1 (6 bases). Trimming left V 5 bases short and J 3 bases short, with 14 bases between. CDR1 MGHDK and CDR2 SYGVNS come from the germline V gene. This CDR3 comprises 14 residues. CDR3 in amino acids: CASSRPRQVYEQYF. CDR3 in DNA: TGTGCCAGCAGTAGGCCGAGACAGGTCTACGAGCAGTACTTC.

This clonotype was picked up many times. The V call is TRBV30, the J call TRBJ1-1; no reliable D call. Germline V gene lookup returns CDR1 GTSNPN and CDR2 SVGIG (reference sequence). CDR3 length: 13 amino acids. The ends were cut back, 3 bases at V and 2 bases at J, with 10 bases in the middle. The CDR3 reads CAWSNFLNTEAFF. The CDR3 DNA reads as TGTGCCTGGAGCAACTTTCTTAACACTGAAGCTTTCTTT.

The gene calls are TRBV20-1 and TRBJ1-1, with D perhaps matching TRBD1 (6 bases). The CDR3 spans 14 residues. Looked up from germline, CDR1 is DFQATT and CDR2 is SNEGSKA (reference sequence). The ends were cut back, 5 bases at V and 0 bases at J, with 13 bases in the middle. CDR3 DNA sequence: TGCAGTGCTCTCGGGGGGCCCTTGAACACTGAAGCTTTCTTT. The encoded protein is CSALGGPLNTEAFF.

This clonotype has a count of ten or more. The V and J genes are TRBV12-3 or TRBV12-4 and TRBJ2-5, with 8 bases identical to TRBD1. The CDR3 runs 15 residues. V gave up 3 bases and J gave up 5 bases; unmatched junction bases: 8. The CDR3 DNA sequence: TGTGCCAGCAGTTTTCTTCAGGGGGCCTTGGAGACCCAGTACTTC. Its protein is CASSFLQGALETQYF.

The chain employs TRBV28 and TRBJ2-1; 10 bases align to TRBD2. CDR3 length: 17 amino acids. Trimming removed 3 bases from V and 0 bases from J; junction bases left unmatched: 5. Germline V gene sequence: CDR1 MDHEN, CDR2 SYDVKM. CDR3: CASSFSGRLSSYNEQFF. The CDR3 DNA sequence: TGTGCCAGCAGTTTTAGCGGGAGGCTGAGCTCCTACAATGAGCAGTTCTTC. The variable domain in full, completed from reference TRBV28 and TRBJ2-1, reads DVKVTQSSRYLVKRTGEKVFLECVQDMDHENMFWYRQDPGLGLRLIYFSYDVKMKEKGDIPEGYSVSREKKERFSLILESASTNQTSMYLCASSFSGRLSSYNEQFFGPGTRLTVL.

This clonotype was seen at least ten times. The J gene is TRBJ2-7, the V gene TRBV27, with D possibly called TRBD1 or TRBD2 (6 bases each). CDR1 and CDR2 (germline): MNHEY, SMNVEV (reference sequence). This CDR3 spans 14 amino acids. The V gene lost 4 bases and the J gene lost 4 bases, with 14 bases spanning the gap. The CDR3 DNA reads TGTGCCAGCAGTTGGTGGGGGGCGCGGTACGAGCAGTACTTC. Amino acids: CASSWWGARYEQYF.

This clonotype was found a few times. This chain connects TRBV14 to TRBJ2-1; 7 bases align to TRBD1. The V and J ends lost 0 bases and 0 bases, in that order; junction bases with no gene match: 2. CDR1 and CDR2 from the germline V gene are SGHDN and FVKESK. The CDR3 runs to 16 residues. CDR3 amino acids: CASSQEDRVSYNEQFF. The CDR3 nucleotides read TGTGCCAGCAGCCAAGAAGACAGGGTCTCCTACAATGAGCAGTTCTTC.

This clonotype was found a few times. The V call is TRBV4-1, the J call TRBJ1-4; TRBD1 is a possible D gene (5 bases). Trimming stripped 4 bases from V and 5 bases from J, with 17 bases between. The germline V gene has CDR1 MGHRA and CDR2 YSYEKL. CDR3 length: 16 amino acids. CDR3 protein: CASSPWGDGKNEKLFF. The CDR3, as DNA: TGCGCCAGCAGCCCGTGGGGCGACGGGAAGAATGAAAAACTGTTTTTT.

This clonotype was seen many times. This chain connects TRBV6-6 to TRBJ2-7, with a tentative D call TRBD2 (6 bases). Germline-derived CDR1 and CDR2 are MNHNY and SVGAGI (reference sequence). This CDR3 contains 15 residues. V was pared by 0 bases and J by 1 base, with 10 bases between. The CDR3: CASSYSRGGSYEQYF. The CDR3 DNA sequence: TGTGCCAGCAGTTACTCGCGGGGCGGGTCCTACGAGCAGTACTTC.

This clonotype was observed many times. This chain uses TRBV18 with TRBJ2-5; 9 bases match TRBD2. The CDR3 runs 13 residues. With V trimmed by 8 bases and J by 4 bases, 5 bases remained unmatched. Germline CDR1 is KGHSH and CDR2 is LQKENI. The CDR3: CASSLAGAETQYF. The CDR3 DNA is TGTGCCAGCAGTTTAGCGGGAGCAGAGACCCAGTACTTC.

The chain uses TRBV5-8 and TRBJ2-3; D unclear. This CDR3 is 17 amino acids long. V lost 2 bases to trimming and J lost 1 base, with 17 bases between them. CDR1 and CDR2 from the germline V gene are SGHTS and YDEGEE. The CDR3 protein is CASSFKGRSVGTDTQYF. As DNA, the CDR3 is TGTGCCAGCAGCTTTAAGGGCAGGTCTGTCGGCACAGATACGCAGTATTTT.

This rearrangement joins TRBV6-1 to TRBJ1-4; D gene ambiguous. The germline gives CDR1 MNHNS, CDR2 SASEGT. The CDR3 sequence is 14 residues long. Trimming left V 5 bases short and J 8 bases short, with 15 bases between. The CDR3, as DNA: TGTGCCAGCAGTCCCCTTGGACGAGGGGAAAAACTGTTTTTT. Residues: CASSPLGRGEKLFF.

This clonotype showed up many times. The chain carries TRBV6-2 or TRBV6-3 and TRBJ1-5; D call uncertain. This CDR3 region has 14 residues. The V end was cut by 2 bases, the J end by 6 bases, with 11 bases between. Germline CDR1 MNHEY, CDR2 SVGEGT. As DNA, the CDR3 is TGTGCCAGCAGTTACACCACGACGACTCAGCCCCAGCATTTT. It translates to CASSYTTTTQPQHF.

This clonotype came up many times. The chain recombines TRBV11-1 with TRBJ2-3, with TRBD1 matching 7 bases. The trim removed 5 bases at V and 7 bases at J, leaving 15 bases unmatched. From germline, CDR1 is SGHAT and CDR2 FQDESV (reference sequence). This CDR3 contains 16 residues. The CDR3 DNA is TGTGCCAGCAGCCTTTCGACAGGGTCCTCCACGAATACGCAGTATTTT. This codes for CASSLSTGSSTNTQYF.

This clonotype occurred many times. The chain carries TRBV7-8 and TRBJ1-2; tentatively, D is TRBD1 (6 bases). Per germline, CDR1 SGHVS and CDR2 FQNEAQ. The CDR3 extends over 14 amino acids. V dropped 5 bases and J dropped 0 bases, with 10 bases sitting between them. The CDR3 protein is CASSVGQPNYGYTF. As DNA, the CDR3 is TGTGCCAGCAGCGTAGGACAGCCTAACTATGGCTACACCTTC.

With respect to this clonotype: This may come from a read error, since a much larger clone is one base off. The chain links TRBV9 to TRBJ2-7; TRBD2 agrees at 10 bases. Trimming removed 3 bases from V and 7 bases from J; junction bases left unmatched: 13. This CDR3 is 16 amino acids long. In germline, CDR1 is SGDLS, CDR2 YYNGEE. The CDR3 spells CASSAGETSGFNEQYF. CDR3 nucleotides: TGTGCCAGCAGCGCGGGCGAGACTAGCGGGTTCAATGAGCAGTACTTC.

This clonotype was detected many times. The V and J genes are TRBV12-3 or TRBV12-4 and TRBJ2-1, with D possibly TRBD1 on 6 matching bases. This CDR3 region has 15 residues. Between the trimmed V and J ends, which lost 0 bases and 4 bases, there was a span of 10 bases. In DNA form, the CDR3 reads TGTGCCAGCAGTTTAGCAGGGGGAGATTACAATGAGCAGTTCTTC. It codes for CASSLAGGDYNEQFF.

The V call is TRBV20-1, the J call TRBJ2-3; 12 nucleotides agree with TRBD2. In germline, CDR1 is DFQATT, CDR2 SNEGSKA (reference sequence). The junction had 4 bases not matched to a gene; V was cut back by 0 bases and J by 6 bases. This CDR3 region has 15 residues. The CDR3 DNA follows: TGCAGTGCTAGAGATCATGGACTAGCGGGGGATACGCAGTATTTT. Translated: CSARDHGLAGDTQYF.